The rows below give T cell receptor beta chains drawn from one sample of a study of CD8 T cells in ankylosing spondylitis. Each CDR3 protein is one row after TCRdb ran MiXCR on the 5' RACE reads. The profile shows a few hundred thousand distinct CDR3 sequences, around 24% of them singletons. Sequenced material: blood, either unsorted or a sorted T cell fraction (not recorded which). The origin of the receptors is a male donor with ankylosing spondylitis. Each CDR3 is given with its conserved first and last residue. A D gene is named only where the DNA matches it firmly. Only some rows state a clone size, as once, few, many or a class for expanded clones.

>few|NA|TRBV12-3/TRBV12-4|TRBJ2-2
TGTGCCAGCAGTCCCAGCTCGTTGGGAACCGGGGAGCTGTTTTTT
CASSPSSLGTGELFF
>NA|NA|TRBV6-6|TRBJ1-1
TGTGCCAGCAGCCACAGGGAGGGGACTGAAGCTTTCTTT
CASSHREGTEAFF
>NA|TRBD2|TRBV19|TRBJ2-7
TGTGCCAGTAGTGCTCTAGCGGGATCCTACGAGCAGTACTTC
CASSALAGSYEQYF
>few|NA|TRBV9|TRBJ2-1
TGTGCCAGCAGCTTAAGGGGGGCCCCTTTATTCTTC
CASSLRGAPLFF
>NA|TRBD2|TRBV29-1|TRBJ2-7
TGCAGCGGGACTAGCGGGACCTACGAGCAGTACTTC
CSGTSGTYEQYF
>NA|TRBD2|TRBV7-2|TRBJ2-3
TGTGCCAGCGGCTTAGTGGCTAGCGGGTCTCCCGCGGATACGCAGTATTTT
CASGLVASGSPADTQYF
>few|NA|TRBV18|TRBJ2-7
TGTGCCAGCTCACCACTTGAGAGGGGCGAGCAGTACTTC
CASSPLERGEQYF
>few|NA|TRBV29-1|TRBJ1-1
TGCATAGTGCGGAGGGGGGACACTGAAGCTTTCTTT
CIVRRGDTEAFF
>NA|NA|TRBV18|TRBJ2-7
TGTGCCAGCTCAAACCGACAGGTATTGCACTTC
CASSNRQVLHF
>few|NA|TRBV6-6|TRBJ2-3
TGTGCCAGCAGTTACTTCTACACAGATACGCAGTATTTT
CASSYFYTDTQYF
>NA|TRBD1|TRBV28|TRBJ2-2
TGTGCCATCCCTTCTTCCGGGACAGGGGGGTTCACCGGGGAGCTGTTTTTT
CAIPSSGTGGFTGELFF
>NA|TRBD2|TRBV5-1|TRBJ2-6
TGCGCCAGCAGCTTGGCAACTAGCGGCTCTGGGGCCAACGTCCTGACTTTC
CASSLATSGSGANVLTF
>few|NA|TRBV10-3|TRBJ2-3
TGTGCCATCAGCCAGACAGTTTACGGCGCAGATACGCAGTATTTT
CAISQTVYGADTQYF
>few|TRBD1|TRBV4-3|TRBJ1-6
TGCGCCAGCAGCCAAGAGGGGACAGAGAACAATTCACCCCTCCACTTT
CASSQEGTENNSPLHF
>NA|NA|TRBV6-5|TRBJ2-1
TGTGCCACCAGATTAGGGCTAGCGTCCAATGAGCAGTTCTTC
CATRLGLASNEQFF
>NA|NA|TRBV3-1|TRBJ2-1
TGTGCCAGCAGTACGGAGTGGAGCACCTACAATGAGCAGTTCTTC
CASSTEWSTYNEQFF
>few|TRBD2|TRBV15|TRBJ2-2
TGTGCCACCAGCAGAGATGGGCCTAGCGGGGTCACGGGGGAGCTGTTTTTT
CATSRDGPSGVTGELFF